Presented here are 2 T cell receptor beta chains from one specimen sequenced in a study of blood T cell repertoires in COVID-19. The repertoire was sequenced with immunoSEQ multiplex PCR; TCRdb's copy has only in-frame clones and lacks some. The sample includes approximately 200,000 clones, 80% to 90% of them seen just once. Material for sequencing was PBMCs or T cells enriched from blood (not recorded which). These receptor sequences come from a man aged 35-49 years who had recovered from COVID-19.

The chain has TRBV4-2 and TRBJ1-6, with TRBD1 matching 7 bases. The CDR3 contains 16 residues. CDR1 is LGHNA and CDR2 is YNFKEQ in the germline V gene. With 0 bases clipped from V and 6 bases from J, the junction kept 5 bases outside the gene matches. The CDR3 reads CASSQETAGGNSPLHF. The CDR3 DNA follows: TGTGCCAGCAGCCAAGAAACCGCAGGGGGTAATTCACCCCTCCACTTT.

The chain recombines TRBV30 with TRBJ2-3; TRBD2 might be the D (5 bases). The CDR3 sequence is 13 residues long. Trimming took 7 bases from V and 3 from J, leaving 14 bases between them. Germline V lookup: CDR1 GTSNPN, CDR2 SVGIG (reference sequence). CDR3 region: CALGIGGTDTQYF. Here the CDR3 DNA reads TGTGCCTTAGGGATAGGCGGGACAGATACGCAGTATTTT.